This is a list of T cell receptor beta chains from one sample in a study of blood T cells in healthy people across ages. TCRdb re-derived calls from the 5' RACE reads in MiXCR, one entry per CDR3 protein. Seen here are more than 800,000 distinct CDR3 sequences, over 35% observed once, and the top ten hold 18%. Sequencing was performed on blood. These receptors were obtained from a woman aged 55-69 years in good health. The CDR3 runs from the conserved cysteine through the conserved F or W. D genes are given only for firm matches. Only part of the rows carry a size: once, few, many, or a class if the clone is expanded.

j_gene: TRBJ2-5
abundance: NA
v_gene: TRBV5-1
d_gene: NA
CDR3aa: CASSIDPGETQYF
CDR3nt: TGCGCCAGCAGCATCGATCCAGGGGAGACCCAGTACTTC

j_gene: TRBJ2-7
abundance: NA
v_gene: TRBV7-6
d_gene: NA
CDR3aa: CASSLAPSGEQYF
CDR3nt: TGTGCCAGCAGCTTAGCTCCATCGGGCGAGCAGTACTTC

j_gene: TRBJ2-1
abundance: NA
v_gene: TRBV20-1
d_gene: NA
CDR3aa: CSARGNWDSLGDEQFF
CDR3nt: TGCAGTGCTAGAGGGAATTGGGACTCCCTCGGCGATGAGCAGTTCTTC

j_gene: TRBJ1-2
abundance: NA
v_gene: TRBV10-3
d_gene: NA
CDR3aa: CAISERSPNYGYTF
CDR3nt: TGTGCCATCAGTGAGAGGTCTCCTAACTATGGCTACACCTTC

j_gene: TRBJ2-1
abundance: NA
v_gene: TRBV20-1
d_gene: NA
CDR3aa: CSARSQLVSSEQFF
CDR3nt: TGCAGTGCTAGGTCCCAACTAGTTTCGAGTGAGCAGTTCTTC

j_gene: TRBJ1-4
abundance: NA
v_gene: TRBV12-3/TRBV12-4
d_gene: NA
CDR3aa: CASSLQLLEKLFF
CDR3nt: TGTGCCAGCAGTTTACAACTGTTGGAAAAACTGTTTTTT

j_gene: TRBJ1-5
abundance: NA
v_gene: TRBV20-1
d_gene: TRBD1
CDR3aa: CSASNRGSGNQPQHF
CDR3nt: TGCAGTGCCTCGAACAGGGGGTCGGGCAATCAGCCCCAGCATTTT

j_gene: TRBJ2-1
abundance: NA
v_gene: TRBV3-1
d_gene: NA
CDR3aa: CASSQAGQGTDHEQFF
CDR3nt: TGTGCCAGCAGCCAAGCAGGCCAGGGTACTGACCATGAGCAGTTCTTC

j_gene: TRBJ2-3
abundance: NA
v_gene: TRBV20-1
d_gene: TRBD2
CDR3aa: CSASGRATDTQYF
CDR3nt: TGCAGTGCTAGCGGGAGGGCCACAGATACGCAGTATTTT

j_gene: TRBJ1-1
abundance: NA
v_gene: TRBV15
d_gene: NA
CDR3aa: CATSRGRGAGGVNTEAFF
CDR3nt: TGTGCCACCAGCAGAGGACGGGGGGCTGGGGGGGTGAACACTGAAGCTTTCTTT

j_gene: TRBJ1-6
abundance: NA
v_gene: TRBV10-3
d_gene: TRBD1
CDR3aa: CAIIRGPVNSPLHF
CDR3nt: TGTGCCATCATAAGGGGGCCAGTTAATTCACCTCTCCACTTT

j_gene: TRBJ1-4
abundance: NA
v_gene: TRBV9
d_gene: NA
CDR3aa: CASSSDEADNEKLFF
CDR3nt: TGTGCCAGCAGCTCCGACGAGGCGGATAATGAAAAACTGTTTTTT

j_gene: TRBJ2-4
abundance: NA
v_gene: TRBV6-1
d_gene: NA
CDR3aa: CASSEGVREQYF
CDR3nt: TGTGCCAGCAGTGAAGGAGTGAGGGAGCAGTACTTC

j_gene: TRBJ2-7
abundance: NA
v_gene: TRBV2
d_gene: TRBD2
CDR3aa: CASSPGLRSSYEQYF
CDR3nt: TGTGCCAGCAGTCCGGGACTAAGGAGCTCCTACGAGCAGTACTTC

j_gene: TRBJ2-3
abundance: NA
v_gene: TRBV28
d_gene: TRBD2
CDR3aa: CASSYRGGAPDTQYF
CDR3nt: TGTGCCAGCAGTTATCGGGGGGGCGCCCCAGATACGCAGTATTTT

j_gene: TRBJ2-1
abundance: NA
v_gene: TRBV9
d_gene: NA
CDR3aa: CASSVNLGAAYNEQFF
CDR3nt: TGTGCCAGCAGCGTAAATCTCGGGGCGGCGTACAATGAGCAGTTCTTC

j_gene: TRBJ2-3
abundance: NA
v_gene: TRBV2
d_gene: TRBD1
CDR3aa: CASSENQGAYTDTQYF
CDR3nt: TGTGCCAGCAGTGAAAACCAGGGGGCTTACACAGATACGCAGTATTTT

j_gene: TRBJ2-3
abundance: few
v_gene: TRBV7-2
d_gene: TRBD2
CDR3aa: CASSRSGSSTDTQYF
CDR3nt: TGTGCCAGCAGCCGGAGCGGGAGCAGCACAGATACGCAGTATTTT

j_gene: TRBJ2-1
abundance: NA
v_gene: TRBV4-1
d_gene: TRBD2
CDR3aa: CASSFGAGINEQFF
CDR3nt: TGCGCCAGCAGCTTCGGAGCGGGGATCAATGAGCAGTTCTTC

j_gene: TRBJ2-7
abundance: once
v_gene: TRBV6-5
d_gene: TRBD2
CDR3aa: CARGREVIYEQYF
CDR3nt: TGTGCCAGAGGGCGGGAGGTTATCTACGAGCAGTACTTC

j_gene: TRBJ2-6
abundance: few
v_gene: TRBV6-5
d_gene: NA
CDR3aa: CASSNGAGVVLTF
CDR3nt: TGTGCCAGCAGTAACGGGGCAGGGGTGGTACTGACTTTC

j_gene: TRBJ1-5
abundance: NA
v_gene: TRBV9
d_gene: NA
CDR3aa: CASSVAATNQPQHF
CDR3nt: TGTGCCAGCAGCGTAGCAGCTACCAATCAGCCCCAGCATTTT

j_gene: TRBJ2-7
abundance: NA
v_gene: TRBV13
d_gene: TRBD2
CDR3aa: CASSPIAGANYEQYF
CDR3nt: TGTGCCAGCAGCCCGATAGCGGGAGCGAACTACGAGCAGTACTTC

j_gene: TRBJ2-5
abundance: few
v_gene: TRBV20-1
d_gene: NA
CDR3aa: CSALIQETQYF
CDR3nt: TGCAGTGCTTTGATACAAGAGACCCAGTACTTC

j_gene: TRBJ2-1
abundance: NA
v_gene: TRBV20-1
d_gene: TRBD2
CDR3aa: CSGRGILAGLDHDYNEQFF
CDR3nt: TGCAGTGGTAGAGGAATACTAGCGGGTTTGGACCACGACTACAATGAGCAGTTCTTC

j_gene: TRBJ2-5
abundance: NA
v_gene: TRBV6-6
d_gene: NA
CDR3aa: CASSPSRGAEETQYF
CDR3nt: TGTGCCAGCAGTCCCTCCCGGGGGGCAGAGGAGACCCAGTACTTC

j_gene: TRBJ2-7
abundance: NA
v_gene: TRBV28
d_gene: NA
CDR3aa: CASKQWGFYEQYF
CDR3nt: TGTGCCAGTAAACAGTGGGGATTCTACGAGCAGTACTTC

j_gene: TRBJ2-5
abundance: NA
v_gene: TRBV9
d_gene: NA
CDR3aa: CASSQVGRAVGNEQYF
CDR3nt: TGTGCCAGCAGCCAAGTGGGGAGAGCTGTGGGGAATGAGCAGTACTTC

j_gene: TRBJ2-2
abundance: few
v_gene: TRBV20-1
d_gene: NA
CDR3aa: CSARDSVAENTGELFF
CDR3nt: TGCAGTGCTAGAGATTCGGTAGCGGAGAACACCGGGGAGCTGTTTTTT

j_gene: TRBJ2-1
abundance: NA
v_gene: TRBV7-3
d_gene: NA
CDR3aa: CASSPPGHSYNEQFF
CDR3nt: TGTGCCAGCAGCCCCCCGGGCCACTCCTACAATGAGCAGTTCTTC

j_gene: TRBJ1-4
abundance: NA
v_gene: TRBV29-1
d_gene: TRBD1
CDR3aa: CSVTGASGTNEKLFF
CDR3nt: TGCAGCGTTACAGGGGCCAGCGGAACTAATGAAAAACTGTTTTTT

j_gene: TRBJ2-1
abundance: NA
v_gene: TRBV27
d_gene: NA
CDR3aa: CASSEGVSYNEQFF
CDR3nt: TGTGCCAGCAGTGAGGGAGTTTCCTACAATGAGCAGTTCTTC

j_gene: TRBJ2-1
abundance: NA
v_gene: TRBV25-1
d_gene: TRBD2
CDR3aa: CASAPGTSRYEQFF
CDR3nt: TGTGCCAGCGCCCCCGGGACTAGCAGGTATGAGCAGTTCTTC

j_gene: TRBJ2-7
abundance: NA
v_gene: TRBV11-2
d_gene: NA
CDR3aa: CASSFGTTPSYEQYF
CDR3nt: TGTGCCAGCAGCTTCGGGACCACTCCCTCCTACGAGCAGTACTTC

j_gene: TRBJ2-7
abundance: NA
v_gene: TRBV6-1
d_gene: NA
CDR3aa: CASSAPYEQYF
CDR3nt: TGTGCCAGCAGTGCCCCTTACGAGCAGTACTTC

j_gene: TRBJ2-7
abundance: few
v_gene: TRBV6-5
d_gene: TRBD1
CDR3aa: CASSYEGRGSIYEQYF
CDR3nt: TGTGCCAGCAGTTACGAGGGCAGGGGGAGTATCTACGAGCAGTACTTC

j_gene: TRBJ2-7
abundance: NA
v_gene: TRBV5-5
d_gene: TRBD2
CDR3aa: CASSRIAGSSYEQYF
CDR3nt: TGTGCCAGCAGCCGTATAGCGGGTAGCTCCTACGAGCAGTACTTC

j_gene: TRBJ1-5
abundance: NA
v_gene: TRBV20-1
d_gene: NA
CDR3aa: CSASTSWGNQPQHF
CDR3nt: TGCAGTGCTAGTACGTCTTGGGGCAATCAGCCCCAGCATTTT

j_gene: TRBJ1-5
abundance: NA
v_gene: TRBV6-2/TRBV6-3
d_gene: TRBD1
CDR3aa: CASSLDRVSYQPQHF
CDR3nt: TGTGCCAGCAGCTTGGACAGGGTGTCCTATCAGCCCCAGCATTTT

j_gene: TRBJ2-3
abundance: once
v_gene: TRBV6-2/TRBV6-3
d_gene: TRBD2
CDR3aa: CASRQSGRGTDTQYF
CDR3nt: TGTGCCAGCAGACAAAGCGGGAGGGGGACAGATACGCAGTATTTT

j_gene: TRBJ2-1
abundance: few
v_gene: TRBV7-9
d_gene: TRBD2
CDR3aa: CASSLVAGVGSSYNEQFF
CDR3nt: TGTGCCAGCAGCTTAGTAGCGGGAGTCGGGAGCTCCTACAATGAGCAGTTCTTC

j_gene: TRBJ2-1
abundance: NA
v_gene: TRBV11-3
d_gene: NA
CDR3aa: CASSLGRGAYNEQFF
CDR3nt: TGTGCCAGCAGCTTAGGCAGGGGAGCCTACAATGAGCAGTTCTTC

j_gene: TRBJ2-3
abundance: NA
v_gene: TRBV24-1
d_gene: NA
CDR3aa: CATSDSFSGRSGTDTQYF
CDR3nt: TGTGCCACCAGTGACTCCTTTTCCGGGCGATCCGGCACAGATACGCAGTATTTT

j_gene: TRBJ2-7
abundance: few
v_gene: TRBV5-6
d_gene: TRBD1
CDR3aa: CASSFQRTGGPFYEQYF
CDR3nt: TGTGCCAGCAGCTTTCAAAGGACAGGGGGCCCCTTCTACGAGCAGTACTTC

j_gene: TRBJ1-2
abundance: NA
v_gene: TRBV7-9
d_gene: NA
CDR3aa: CASSLSGRANYGYTF
CDR3nt: TGTGCCAGCAGCTTATCAGGGAGGGCTAACTATGGCTACACCTTC

j_gene: TRBJ2-5
abundance: many
v_gene: TRBV11-2
d_gene: TRBD2
CDR3aa: CASSSGREAGGKETQYF
CDR3nt: TGTGCCAGCAGCTCCGGGAGGGAAGCGGGAGGTAAAGAGACCCAGTACTTC

j_gene: TRBJ2-1
abundance: NA
v_gene: TRBV21-1
d_gene: NA
CDR3aa: CASSKGPVVGEQFF
CDR3nt: TGTGCCAGCAGCAAAGGACCCGTAGTCGGTGAGCAGTTCTTC

j_gene: TRBJ1-2
abundance: NA
v_gene: TRBV20-1
d_gene: NA
CDR3aa: CSAGDRRANYGYTF
CDR3nt: TGCAGTGCGGGGGACCGAAGAGCTAACTATGGCTACACCTTC

j_gene: TRBJ2-3
abundance: NA
v_gene: TRBV5-1
d_gene: NA
CDR3aa: CASSRHSTDTQYF
CDR3nt: TGCGCCAGCAGCCGCCATAGCACAGATACGCAGTATTTT

j_gene: TRBJ2-2
abundance: few
v_gene: TRBV5-1
d_gene: TRBD1
CDR3aa: CASSGTGGTNPNTGELFF
CDR3nt: TGCGCCAGCTCCGGGACAGGGGGTACCAATCCTAACACCGGGGAGCTGTTTTTT

j_gene: TRBJ1-4
abundance: few
v_gene: TRBV7-6
d_gene: NA
CDR3aa: CASSSPPQTEDNEKLFF
CDR3nt: TGTGCCAGCAGCTCGCCCCCACAAACAGAGGATAATGAAAAACTGTTTTTT